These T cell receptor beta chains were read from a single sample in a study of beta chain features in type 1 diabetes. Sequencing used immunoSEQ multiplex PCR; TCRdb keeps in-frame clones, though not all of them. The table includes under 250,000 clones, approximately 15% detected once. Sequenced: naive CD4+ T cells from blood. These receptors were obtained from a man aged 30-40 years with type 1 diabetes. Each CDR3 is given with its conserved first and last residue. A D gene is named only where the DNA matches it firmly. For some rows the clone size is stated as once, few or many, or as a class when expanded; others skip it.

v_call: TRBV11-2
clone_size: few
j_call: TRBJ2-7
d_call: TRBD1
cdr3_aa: CASSFRTGGSEQYF
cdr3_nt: TGTGCCAGCAGCTTCCGGACAGGGGGGAGCGAGCAGTACTTC

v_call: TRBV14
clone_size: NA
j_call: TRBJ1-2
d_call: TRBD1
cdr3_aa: CASSQETGGQGHGGYTF
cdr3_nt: TGTGCCAGCAGCCAAGAGACCGGGGGACAGGGGCATGGTGGCTACACCTTC

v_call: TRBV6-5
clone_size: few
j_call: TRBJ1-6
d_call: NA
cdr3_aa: CAVKGTRNNSPLHF
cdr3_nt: TGTGCCGTAAAGGGGACAAGGAATAATTCACCCCTCCACTTT

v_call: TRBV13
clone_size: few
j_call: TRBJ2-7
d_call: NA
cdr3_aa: CASSLMTAYEQYF
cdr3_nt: TGTGCCAGCAGCCTCATGACAGCCTACGAGCAGTACTTC

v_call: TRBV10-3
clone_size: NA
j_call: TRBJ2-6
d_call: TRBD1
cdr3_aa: CAITGQAHSGANVLTF
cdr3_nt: TGTGCCATCACCGGACAGGCCCACTCTGGGGCCAACGTCCTGACTTTC

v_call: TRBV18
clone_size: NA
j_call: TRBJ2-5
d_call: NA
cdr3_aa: CASSPPEGPETQYF
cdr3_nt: TGTGCCAGCTCACCACCGGAGGGGCCGGAGACCCAGTACTTC

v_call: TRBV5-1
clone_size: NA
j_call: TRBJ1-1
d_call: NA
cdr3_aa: CASSLESGGEAFF
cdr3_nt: TGCGCCAGCAGCTTGGAGTCGGGGGGCGAAGCTTTCTTT

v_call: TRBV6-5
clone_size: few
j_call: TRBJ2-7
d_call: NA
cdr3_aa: CASSYGWGRGYEQYF
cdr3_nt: TGTGCCAGCAGTTACGGTTGGGGCAGGGGCTACGAGCAGTACTTC

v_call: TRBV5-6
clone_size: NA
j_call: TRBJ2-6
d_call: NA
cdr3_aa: CASSFLVSGANVLTF
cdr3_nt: TGTGCCAGCAGCTTCCTCGTCTCTGGGGCCAACGTCCTGACTTTC

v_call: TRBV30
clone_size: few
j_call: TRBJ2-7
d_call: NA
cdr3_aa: CAWKLGNYEQYF
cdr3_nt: TGTGCCTGGAAACTAGGAAACTACGAGCAGTACTTC

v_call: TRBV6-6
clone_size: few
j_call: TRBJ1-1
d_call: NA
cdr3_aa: CASSYLRGLVTEAFF
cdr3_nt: TGTGCCAGCAGTTACCTCAGGGGTTTGGTTACTGAAGCTTTCTTT